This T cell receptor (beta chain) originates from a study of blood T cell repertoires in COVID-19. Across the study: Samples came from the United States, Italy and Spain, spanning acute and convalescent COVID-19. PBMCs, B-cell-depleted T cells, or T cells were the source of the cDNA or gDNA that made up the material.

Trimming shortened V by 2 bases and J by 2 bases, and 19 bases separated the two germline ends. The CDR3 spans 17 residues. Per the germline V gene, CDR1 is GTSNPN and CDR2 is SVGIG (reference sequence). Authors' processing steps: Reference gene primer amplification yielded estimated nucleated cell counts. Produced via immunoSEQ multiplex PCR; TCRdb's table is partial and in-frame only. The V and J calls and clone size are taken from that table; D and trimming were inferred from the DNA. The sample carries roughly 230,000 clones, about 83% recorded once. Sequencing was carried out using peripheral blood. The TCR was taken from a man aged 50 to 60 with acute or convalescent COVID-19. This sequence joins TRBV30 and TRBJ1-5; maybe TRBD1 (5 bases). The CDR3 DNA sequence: TGTGCCTGGAGTACGGCCCGGACTTCGGGGGGCAATCAGCCCCAGCATTTT. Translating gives CAWSTARTSGGNQPQHF.